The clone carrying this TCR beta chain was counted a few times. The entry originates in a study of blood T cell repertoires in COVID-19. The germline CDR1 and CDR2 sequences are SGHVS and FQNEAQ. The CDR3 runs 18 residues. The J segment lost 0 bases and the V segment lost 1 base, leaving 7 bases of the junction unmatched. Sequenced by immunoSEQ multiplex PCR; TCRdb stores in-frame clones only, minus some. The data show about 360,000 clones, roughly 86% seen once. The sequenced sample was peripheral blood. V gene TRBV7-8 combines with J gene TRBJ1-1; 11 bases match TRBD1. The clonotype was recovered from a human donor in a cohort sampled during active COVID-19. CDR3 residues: CASSLVDRGQIMNTEAFF. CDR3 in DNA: TGTGCCAGCAGCTTAGTGGACAGGGGGCAGATCATGAACACTGAAGCTTTCTTT.